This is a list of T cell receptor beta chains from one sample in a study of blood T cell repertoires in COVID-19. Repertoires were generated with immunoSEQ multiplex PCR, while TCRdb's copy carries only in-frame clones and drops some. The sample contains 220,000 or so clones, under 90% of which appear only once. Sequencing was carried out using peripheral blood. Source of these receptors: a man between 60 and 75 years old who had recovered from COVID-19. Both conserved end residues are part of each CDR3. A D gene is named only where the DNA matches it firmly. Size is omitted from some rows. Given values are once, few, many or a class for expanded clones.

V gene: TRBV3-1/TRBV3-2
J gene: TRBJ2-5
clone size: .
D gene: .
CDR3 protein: CASSRAGIHQETQYF
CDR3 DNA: TGTGCCAGCAGCCGGGCGGGAATTCATCAAGAGACCCAGTACTTC

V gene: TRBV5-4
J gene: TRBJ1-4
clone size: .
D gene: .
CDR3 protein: CASSLETGPNEKLFF
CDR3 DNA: TGTGCCAGCAGCTTGGAGACAGGACCAAATGAAAAACTGTTTTTT

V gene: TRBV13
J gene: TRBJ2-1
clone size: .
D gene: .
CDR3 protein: CASSLFRGEQFF
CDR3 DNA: TGTGCCAGCAGCTTATTTAGGGGTGAGCAGTTCTTC

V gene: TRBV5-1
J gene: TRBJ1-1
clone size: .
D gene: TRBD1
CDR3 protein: CASSDRYTEAFF
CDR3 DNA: TGCGCCAGCTCGGACAGGTATACTGAAGCTTTCTTT

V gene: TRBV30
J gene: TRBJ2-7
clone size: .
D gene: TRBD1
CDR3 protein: CASTGTGAEQYF
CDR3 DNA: TGTGCCTCAACCGGGACAGGGGCCGAGCAGTACTTC

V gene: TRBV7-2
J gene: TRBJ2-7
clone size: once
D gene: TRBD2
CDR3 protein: CASSAGLAKTYEQYF
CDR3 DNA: TGTGCCAGCAGCGCCGGACTAGCGAAAACCTACGAGCAGTACTTC

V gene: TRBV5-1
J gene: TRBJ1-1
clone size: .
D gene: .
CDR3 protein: CASSSLRNTEAFF
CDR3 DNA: TGCGCCAGCAGCTCCCTAAGGAACACTGAAGCTTTCTTT

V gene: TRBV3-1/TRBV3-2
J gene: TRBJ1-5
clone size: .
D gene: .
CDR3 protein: CASNPDSNQPQHF
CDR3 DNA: TGTGCCAGCAACCCGGACAGTAATCAGCCCCAGCATTTT

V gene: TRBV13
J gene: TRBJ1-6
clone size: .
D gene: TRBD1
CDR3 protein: CASSTTLRQGPNSPLHF
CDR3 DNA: TGTGCCAGCAGCACCACCCTCCGACAGGGGCCTAATTCACCCCTCCACTTT

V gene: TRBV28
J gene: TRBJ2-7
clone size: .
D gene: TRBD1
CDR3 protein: CASSLPGQGSYEQYF
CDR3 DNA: TGTGCCAGCAGCTTACCGGGACAGGGGTCCTACGAGCAGTACTTC

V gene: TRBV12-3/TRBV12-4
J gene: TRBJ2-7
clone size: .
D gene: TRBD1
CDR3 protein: CASRGTGGEQYF
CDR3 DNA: TGTGCCAGCAGAGGGACAGGGGGCGAGCAGTACTTC

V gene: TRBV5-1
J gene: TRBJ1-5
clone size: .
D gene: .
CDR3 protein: CASSFGQMSNQPQHF
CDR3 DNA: TGCGCCAGCAGCTTTGGGCAGATGAGCAATCAGCCCCAGCATTTT

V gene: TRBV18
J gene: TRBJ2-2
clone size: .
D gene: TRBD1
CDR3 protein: CASFTSQGAGELFF
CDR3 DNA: TGTGCCAGCTTCACCAGTCAGGGGGCCGGGGAGCTGTTTTTT

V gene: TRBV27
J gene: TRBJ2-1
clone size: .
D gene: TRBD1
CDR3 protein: CASGRGTGDYNEQFF
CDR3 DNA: TGTGCCAGCGGTAGGGGGACAGGCGACTACAATGAGCAGTTCTTC

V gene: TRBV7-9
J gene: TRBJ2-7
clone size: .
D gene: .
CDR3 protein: CASSLARQATYEQYF
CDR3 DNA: TGTGCCAGCAGCTTGGCCCGACAGGCCACCTACGAGCAGTACTTC

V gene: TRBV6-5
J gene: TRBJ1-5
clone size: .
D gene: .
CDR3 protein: CASSLDTTNQPQHF
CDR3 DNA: TGTGCCAGCAGTCTTGACACGACGAATCAGCCCCAGCATTTT

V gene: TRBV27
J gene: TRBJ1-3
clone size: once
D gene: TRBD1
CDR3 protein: CASSRTGSSGNTIYF
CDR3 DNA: TGTGCCAGCAGTCGGACAGGGTCCTCTGGAAACACCATATATTTT

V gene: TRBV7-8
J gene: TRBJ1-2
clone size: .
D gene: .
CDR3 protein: CASSLSVSGPTGNYGYTF
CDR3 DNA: TGTGCCAGCAGCTTAAGCGTCTCGGGCCCCACGGGAAACTATGGCTACACCTTC

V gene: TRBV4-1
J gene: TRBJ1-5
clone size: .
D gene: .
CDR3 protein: CASSQVRDQPQHF
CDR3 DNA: TGCGCCAGCAGCCAAGTCCGGGATCAGCCCCAGCATTTT

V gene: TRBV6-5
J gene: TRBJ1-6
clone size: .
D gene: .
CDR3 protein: CASSYSTPYNSPLHF
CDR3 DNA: TGTGCCAGCAGTTACTCGACACCTTATAATTCACCCCTCCACTTT

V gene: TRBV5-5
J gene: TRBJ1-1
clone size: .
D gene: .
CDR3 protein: CASSSGRPEAFF
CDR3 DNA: TGTGCCAGCAGCTCAGGGAGGCCGGAAGCTTTCTTT

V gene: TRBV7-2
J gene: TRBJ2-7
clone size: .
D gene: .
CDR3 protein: CASSLGGLGYEQYF
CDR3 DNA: TGTGCCAGCAGCTTAGGCGGGTTGGGCTACGAGCAGTACTTC

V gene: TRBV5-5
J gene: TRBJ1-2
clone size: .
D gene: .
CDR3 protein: CASSLIDYGYTF
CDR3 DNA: TGTGCCAGCAGCTTGATCGACTATGGCTACACCTTC

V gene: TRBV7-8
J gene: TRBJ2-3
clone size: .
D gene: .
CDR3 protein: CASSEGHRAYQDTQYF
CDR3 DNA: TGTGCCAGCAGCGAAGGACACCGGGCCTACCAAGATACGCAGTATTTT

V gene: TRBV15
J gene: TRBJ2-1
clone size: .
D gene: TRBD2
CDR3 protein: CATSREGTSGMNEQFF
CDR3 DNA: TGTGCCACCAGCAGAGAAGGGACTAGCGGGATGAATGAGCAGTTCTTC

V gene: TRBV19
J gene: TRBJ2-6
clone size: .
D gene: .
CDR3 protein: CASSKRQGANVLTF
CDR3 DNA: TGTGCCAGTAGTAAACGACAGGGGGCCAACGTCCTGACTTTC

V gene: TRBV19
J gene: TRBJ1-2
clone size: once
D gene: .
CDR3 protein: CASNPDRASSGYTF
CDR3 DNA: TGTGCCAGTAACCCCGACAGAGCATCTAGTGGCTACACCTTC